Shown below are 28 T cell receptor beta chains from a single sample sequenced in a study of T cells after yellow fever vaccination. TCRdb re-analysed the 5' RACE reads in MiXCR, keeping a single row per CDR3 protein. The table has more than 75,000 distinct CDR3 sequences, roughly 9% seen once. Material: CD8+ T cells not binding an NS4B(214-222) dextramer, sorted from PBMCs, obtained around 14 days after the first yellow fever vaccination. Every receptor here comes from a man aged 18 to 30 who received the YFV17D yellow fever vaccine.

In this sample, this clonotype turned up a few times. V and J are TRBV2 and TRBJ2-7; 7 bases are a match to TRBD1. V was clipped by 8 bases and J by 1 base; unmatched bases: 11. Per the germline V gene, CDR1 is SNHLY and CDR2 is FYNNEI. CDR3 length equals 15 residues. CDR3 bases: TGTGCCAGCGTACCCTCCGGGACAGCTTCCTACGAGCAGTACTTC. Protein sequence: CASVPSGTASYEQYF.

The CDR3 nucleotides are TGTGCCAGCAGCTTGACTGGGCCGGGGAATTCACCCCTCCACTTT. It is translated as CASSLTGPGNSPLHF. The chain employs TRBV5-6 and TRBJ1-6; D unresolved. Germline CDR1 SGHDT, CDR2 YYEEEE. The length of the CDR3 is 15 residues. V dropped 1 base and J dropped 7 bases, with 12 bases sitting between them.

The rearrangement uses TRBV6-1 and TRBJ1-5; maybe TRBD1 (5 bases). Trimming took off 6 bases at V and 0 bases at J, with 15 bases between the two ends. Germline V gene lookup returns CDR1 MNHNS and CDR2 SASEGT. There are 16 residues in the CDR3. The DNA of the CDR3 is TGTGCCAGCAGCCATGACAGAGTTAATAGCAATCAGCCCCAGCATTTT. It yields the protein CASSHDRVNSNQPQHF.

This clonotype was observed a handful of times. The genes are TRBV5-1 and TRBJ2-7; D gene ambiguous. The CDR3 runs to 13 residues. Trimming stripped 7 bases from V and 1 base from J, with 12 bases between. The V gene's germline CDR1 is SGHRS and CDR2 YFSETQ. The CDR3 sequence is CASQDLGSYEQYF. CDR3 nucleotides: TGCGCCAGCCAGGACCTGGGTTCCTACGAGCAGTACTTC.

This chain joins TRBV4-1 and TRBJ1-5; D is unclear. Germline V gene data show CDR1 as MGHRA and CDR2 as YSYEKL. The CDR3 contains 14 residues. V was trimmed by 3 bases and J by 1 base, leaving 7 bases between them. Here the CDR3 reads CASSHIGSNQPQHF. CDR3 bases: TGCGCCAGCAGCCATATTGGGAGCAATCAGCCCCAGCATTTT.

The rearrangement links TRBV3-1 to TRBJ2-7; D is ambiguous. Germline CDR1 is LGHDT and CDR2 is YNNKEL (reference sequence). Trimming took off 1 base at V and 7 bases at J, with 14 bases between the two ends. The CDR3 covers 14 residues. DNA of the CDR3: TGTGCCAGCAGCCAAGGACGACTTATCCGGGAGCAGTACTTC. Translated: CASSQGRLIREQYF.

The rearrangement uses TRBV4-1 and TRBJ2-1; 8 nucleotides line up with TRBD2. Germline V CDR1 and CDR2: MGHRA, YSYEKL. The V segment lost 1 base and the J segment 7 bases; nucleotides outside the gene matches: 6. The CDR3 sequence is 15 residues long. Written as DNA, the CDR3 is TGCGCCAGCAGCCAAGCAGCGGGGGCCCTTAATGAGCAGTTCTTC. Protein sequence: CASSQAAGALNEQFF.

This chain's CDR3 is CASRGVVGEQFF. In nucleotides, the CDR3 is TGTGCCAGCAGGGGGGTAGTTGGTGAGCAGTTCTTC. The chain has TRBV2 and TRBJ2-1; D tentatively fits TRBD1 or TRBD2 (5 bases each). V lost 6 bases to trimming and J lost 9 bases, with 12 bases between them. Germline CDR1 is SNHLY and CDR2 is FYNNEI. The CDR3 length is 12 residues.

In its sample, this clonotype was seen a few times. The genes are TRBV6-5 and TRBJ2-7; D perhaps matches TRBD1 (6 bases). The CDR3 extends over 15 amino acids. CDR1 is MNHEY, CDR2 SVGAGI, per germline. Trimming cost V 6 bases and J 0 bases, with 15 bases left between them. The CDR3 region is CASSHRALSSYEQYV. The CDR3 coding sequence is TGTGCCAGCAGCCACAGGGCCTTAAGCTCCTACGAGCAGTACGTC.

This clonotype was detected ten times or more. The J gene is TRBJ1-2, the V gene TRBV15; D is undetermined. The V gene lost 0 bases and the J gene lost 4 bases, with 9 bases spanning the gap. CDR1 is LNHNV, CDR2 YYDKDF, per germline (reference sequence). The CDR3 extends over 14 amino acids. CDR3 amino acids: CATSRDRQSYGYTF. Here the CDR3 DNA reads TGTGCCACCAGCAGAGATCGCCAGAGCTATGGCTACACCTTC.

For the CDR3, the DNA is TGTGCCACCAGCAGAGATCCCGGGGGGGTCTCACCCCTCCACTTT. This codes for CATSRDPGGVSPLHF. V is TRBV15 and J is TRBJ1-6; perhaps TRBD1 as D (5 bases). The CDR3 contains 15 residues. V was clipped by 0 bases and J by 10 bases, with 13 bases between them. Germline V lookup: CDR1 LNHNV, CDR2 YYDKDF (reference sequence).

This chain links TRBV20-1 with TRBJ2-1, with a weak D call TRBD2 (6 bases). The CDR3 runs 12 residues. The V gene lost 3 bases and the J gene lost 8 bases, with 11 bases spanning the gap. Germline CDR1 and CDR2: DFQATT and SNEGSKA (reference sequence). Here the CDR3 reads CSASLRGDEQFF. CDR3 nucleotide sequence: TGCAGTGCTAGTTTGCGGGGCGATGAGCAGTTCTTC.

Here the CDR3 reads CASSFIGQCYEQYV. DNA of the CDR3: TGTGCCAGCAGTTTTATCGGACAGTGCTACGAGCAGTACGTC. This chain joins TRBV28 and TRBJ2-7, with D perhaps TRBD1 (6 bases). CDR3 length: 14 amino acids. Germline-derived CDR1 and CDR2 are MDHEN and SYDVKM. The V and J ends lost 3 bases and 3 bases respectively, with 12 bases between them.

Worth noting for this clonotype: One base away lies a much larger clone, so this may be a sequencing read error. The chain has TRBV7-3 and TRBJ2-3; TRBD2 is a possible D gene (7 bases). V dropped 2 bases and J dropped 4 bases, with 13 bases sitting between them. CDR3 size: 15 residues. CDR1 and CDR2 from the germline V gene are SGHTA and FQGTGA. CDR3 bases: TGTGCCAGCAGCTTATTGGGGGGGGGCTCAGATACGCAGTATTTT. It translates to CASSLLGGGSDTQYF.

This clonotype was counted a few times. CDR3 in DNA: TGTGCCAGCAGCTTAGCGGGTGAAGGGAACACCATATATTTT. Amino acids: CASSLAGEGNTIYF. V is TRBV7-9 and J is TRBJ1-3; no reliable D call. CDR3 length: 14 amino acids. V lost 0 bases to trimming and J lost 7 bases, with 10 bases between them. Germline CDR1 and CDR2: SEHNR and FQNEAQ (reference sequence).

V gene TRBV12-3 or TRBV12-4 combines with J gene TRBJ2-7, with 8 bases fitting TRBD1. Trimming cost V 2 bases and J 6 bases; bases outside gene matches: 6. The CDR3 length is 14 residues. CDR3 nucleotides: TGTGCCAGCAGTTTAAGGGCAGGGGGCATCGAGCAGTACTTC. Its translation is CASSLRAGGIEQYF.

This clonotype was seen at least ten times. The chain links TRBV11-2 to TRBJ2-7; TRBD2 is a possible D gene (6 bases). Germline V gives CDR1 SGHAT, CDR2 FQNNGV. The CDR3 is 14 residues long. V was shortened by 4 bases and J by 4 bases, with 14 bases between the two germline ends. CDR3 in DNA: TGTGCCAGCAGCTCGGGAGACTGGGCGTACGAGCAGTACTTC. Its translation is CASSSGDWAYEQYF.

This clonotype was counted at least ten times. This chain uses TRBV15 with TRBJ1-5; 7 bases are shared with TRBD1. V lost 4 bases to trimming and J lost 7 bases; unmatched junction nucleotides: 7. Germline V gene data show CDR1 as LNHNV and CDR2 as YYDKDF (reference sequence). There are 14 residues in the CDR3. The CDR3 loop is CATSTNRGGQPQHF. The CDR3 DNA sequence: TGTGCCACCAGCACGAACAGGGGCGGACAGCCCCAGCATTTT.

CDR3 residues: CASSSDSDRETQYF. DNA of the CDR3: TGTGCCAGCAGCTCCGACAGCGATAGAGAGACCCAGTACTTC. The chain uses TRBV7-9 and TRBJ2-5; tentative D call: TRBD1 (5 bases). Trimming removed 4 bases at V and 4 bases at J, with 13 bases between. The CDR3 is 14 residues long. Germline loops: CDR1 SEHNR, CDR2 FQNEAQ (reference sequence).

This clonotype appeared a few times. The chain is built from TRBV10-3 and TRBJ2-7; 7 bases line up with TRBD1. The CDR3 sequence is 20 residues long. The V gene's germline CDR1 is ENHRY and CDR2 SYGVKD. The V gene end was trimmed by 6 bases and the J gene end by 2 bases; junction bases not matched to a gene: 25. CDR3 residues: CAIRPPPAGTVRSSTYEQYV. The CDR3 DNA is TGTGCCATCAGACCCCCCCCGGCCGGGACAGTGAGGTCAAGCACCTACGAGCAGTACGTC.

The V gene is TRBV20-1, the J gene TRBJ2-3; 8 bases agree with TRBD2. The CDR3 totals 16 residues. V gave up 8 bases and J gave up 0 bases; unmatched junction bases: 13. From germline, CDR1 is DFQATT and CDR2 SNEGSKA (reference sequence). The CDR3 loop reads CSTSSGGTSSTDTQYF. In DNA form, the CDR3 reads TGCAGTACTTCCAGCGGGGGCACCTCTAGCACAGATACGCAGTATTTT.

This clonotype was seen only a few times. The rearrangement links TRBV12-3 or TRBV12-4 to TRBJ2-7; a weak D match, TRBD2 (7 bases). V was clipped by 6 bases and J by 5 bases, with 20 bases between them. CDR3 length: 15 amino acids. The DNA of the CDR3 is TGTGCCAGCAGCCCCGCCGGGGGGCCCTGGGACGAGCAGTACTTC. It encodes CASSPAGGPWDEQYF.

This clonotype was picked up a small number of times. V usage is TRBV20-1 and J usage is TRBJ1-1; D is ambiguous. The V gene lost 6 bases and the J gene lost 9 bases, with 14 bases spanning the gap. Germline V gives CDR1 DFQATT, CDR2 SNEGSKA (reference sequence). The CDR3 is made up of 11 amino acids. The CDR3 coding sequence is TGCAGTGCACAAGAGGGCCGACAAGCTTTCTTT. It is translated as CSAQEGRQAFF.

The CDR3 DNA sequence: TGTGCCAGCAGAGATCGGTGGAGGGGGCATGGGGAGCTGTTTTTT. Protein sequence: CASRDRWRGHGELFF. The chain links TRBV6-1 to TRBJ2-2; D is possibly TRBD1 (7 bases). CDR1 is MNHNS, CDR2 SASEGT, per germline. The CDR3 runs 15 residues. The V gene lost 6 bases and the J gene lost 8 bases, with 19 bases spanning the gap.

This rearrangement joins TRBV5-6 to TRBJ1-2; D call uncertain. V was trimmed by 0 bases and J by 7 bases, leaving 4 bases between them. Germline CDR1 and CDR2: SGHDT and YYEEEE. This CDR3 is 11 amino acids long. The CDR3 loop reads CASSLGFGYTF. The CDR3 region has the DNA TGTGCCAGCAGCTTGGGGTTTGGCTACACCTTC.

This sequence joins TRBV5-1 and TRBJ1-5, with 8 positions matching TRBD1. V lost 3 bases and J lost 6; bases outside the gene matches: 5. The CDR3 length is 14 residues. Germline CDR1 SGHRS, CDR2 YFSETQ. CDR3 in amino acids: CASSSTQGAQPQHF. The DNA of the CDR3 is TGCGCCAGCAGCTCCACCCAGGGGGCTCAGCCCCAGCATTTT.

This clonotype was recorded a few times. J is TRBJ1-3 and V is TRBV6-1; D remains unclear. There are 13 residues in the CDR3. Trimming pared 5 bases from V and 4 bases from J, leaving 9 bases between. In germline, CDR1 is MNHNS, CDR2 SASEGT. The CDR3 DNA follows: TGTGCCAGCAGTCCCCTAAGCGGAAACACCATATATTTT. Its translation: CASSPLSGNTIYF.

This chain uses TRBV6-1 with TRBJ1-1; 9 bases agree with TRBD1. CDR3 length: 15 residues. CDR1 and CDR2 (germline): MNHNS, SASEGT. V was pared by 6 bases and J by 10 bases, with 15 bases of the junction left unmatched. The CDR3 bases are TGTGCCAGCAGCGGCCCGTCCAACAGGGGGCTGGGAGCTTTCTTT. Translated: CASSGPSNRGLGAFF.